This T cell receptor (beta chain) was documented in a study of blood T cell repertoires in COVID-19 (dated by TCRdb to 2019 to 2021). Looking at the study overall: Collaborator samples came from the United States, Italy and Spain and covered acute and convalescent phases of COVID-19. Samples came from the ongoing ImmuneRACE study (first 160 participants) plus 1,254 subjects from 6 global collaborators. The repertoires were released in a freely available public database intended as a resource for research on the immune response to SARS-CoV-2. HLA class I and class II types, where available, came from metadata supplied by the sample provider rather than from assay-based typing. A de-identified subject ID, COVID-19 status, age in years and sex were almost always included in the sample metadata. Deeply sampled blood TCRbeta repertoires from subjects exposed to, actively infected with, or recovered from COVID-19 were included in the dataset. The material from the prospective study consisted of cDNA or gDNA derived from T cells, B-cell-depleted T cells, or PBMCs. Points the paper makes about the study in general: Clinical and demographic metadata were provided uncurated, with the amount varying by source and participant.

Collaborating institutions collected whole blood in K2EDTA tubes following their own protocols. For TCRbeta analysis, collaborator samples were shipped as frozen whole blood, as isolated PBMCs, or as DNA extracted from either sample type. A note on this clone: The specificity of this receptor is unknown. No base qualities exist here, and no much larger clone lies one base off it.

TCRbeta CDR3 regions were amplified from genomic DNA by means of the immunoSEQ Assay, a bias-controlled multiplex PCR. The authors' analysis ran thus. Within the assay, amplification of reference gene primers was used to estimate how many nucleated cells each sample contained. Sequence reads were collapsed and filtered to measure the absolute abundance of every unique TCRbeta CDR3 rearrangement. For each sample, productive Simpson clonality was calculated as the square root of Simpson's diversity index across productive rearrangements. Drawn from immuneACCESS, this table holds only the in-frame rearrangements with V and J called that TCRdb kept. Clones are partly lost; checked studies trace under half to an unresolved V gene and leave the rest unexplained. The DNA gave D and trimming, while V, J and clone size come from that table. The sample table lists 180,000 or so clones, 86% of them with a count of one. Roughly 7.8% of the sample is held by the ten biggest clonotypes.

This clonotype was sampled from a man in his sixties with acute or convalescent COVID-19. Sequences were obtained from peripheral blood.

This receptor carries the CDR3 CASSLYNMNTEAFF. The DNA reads TGTGCCAGCAGTTTATATAACATGAACACTGAAGCTTTCTTT. The V and J genes are TRBV28 and TRBJ1-1, with no confidently assigned D gene. V lost 1 base and J lost 0 bases; the stretch between them is 6 bases long. The CDR3 numbers 14 residues from cysteine through phenylalanine. CDR3 DNA only is kept here, 42 bases in frame from base 1. Based on the germline V gene, the CDR1 and CDR2 sequences are MDHEN and SYDVKM. Where the CDR3 stops, the reference TRBV28 and TRBJ1-1 genes take over; the full variable domain is DVKVTQSSRYLVKRTGEKVFLECVQDMDHENMFWYRQDPGLGLRLIYFSYDVKMKEKGDIPEGYSVSREKKERFSLILESASTNQTSMYLCASSLYNMNTEAFFGQGTRLTVV.